The rows below give T cell receptor beta chains drawn from one sample of a study of cytomegalovirus exposure and HLA in healthy donors. Here immunoSEQ multiplex PCR was the method, and the copy in TCRdb shows in-frame clones only, minus some. The table for this sample gives roughly 50,000 clones. Sample: PBMCs. Receptors were obtained from a woman aged 40-49 years in good health and CMV-seronegative. CDR3s include the opening cysteine and the closing phenylalanine or tryptophan. The order of the fields is V gene, J gene, D gene, CDR3 protein, CDR3 DNA. A D gene is named only where the DNA matches it firmly.

V gene: TRBV11-3; J gene: TRBJ1-1; D gene: NA; CDR3 protein: CASSLEGADTEAFF; CDR3 DNA: TGTGCCAGCAGCTTAGAAGGGGCGGACACTGAAGCTTTCTTT
V gene: TRBV13; J gene: TRBJ2-7; D gene: TRBD2; CDR3 protein: CASSQLAVQNYEQYF; CDR3 DNA: TGTGCCAGCAGCCAGCTAGCGGTGCAAAACTACGAGCAGTACTTC
V gene: TRBV18; J gene: TRBJ2-7; D gene: TRBD2; CDR3 protein: CASSAAGRATYEQYF; CDR3 DNA: TGTGCCAGCTCCGCTGCGGGGAGGGCCACCTACGAGCAGTACTTC
V gene: TRBV6-1; J gene: TRBJ2-2; D gene: NA; CDR3 protein: CASNPLGNTGELFF; CDR3 DNA: TGTGCCAGCAACCCTCTCGGGAACACCGGGGAGCTGTTTTTT
V gene: TRBV5-6; J gene: TRBJ1-5; D gene: NA; CDR3 protein: CASSLASGEGQQHQHF; CDR3 DNA: TGTGCCAGCAGCTTGGCCTCAGGGGAAGGTCAACAGCACCAGCATTTT
V gene: TRBV6-1; J gene: TRBJ2-3; D gene: TRBD2; CDR3 protein: CASSVLLGGGTSTYTQYF; CDR3 DNA: TGTGCCAGCAGTGTACTGTTGGGAGGCGGGACTAGCACATATACGCAGTATTTT
V gene: TRBV19; J gene: TRBJ1-4; D gene: NA; CDR3 protein: CASSYRGYEKLFF; CDR3 DNA: TGTGCCAGTAGTTACCGGGGGTATGAAAAACTGTTTTTT
V gene: TRBV5-1; J gene: TRBJ2-1; D gene: NA; CDR3 protein: CASSFGGEMGNEQFF; CDR3 DNA: TGCGCCAGCAGCTTCGGGGGAGAGATGGGGAATGAGCAGTTCTTC
V gene: TRBV6-5; J gene: TRBJ1-2; D gene: TRBD1; CDR3 protein: CASRDRGRDYGYTF; CDR3 DNA: TGTGCCAGCAGAGACAGGGGGCGCGACTATGGCTACACCTTC
V gene: TRBV4-2; J gene: TRBJ2-5; D gene: TRBD2; CDR3 protein: CASSQASLAGQETQYF; CDR3 DNA: TGTGCCAGCAGCCAAGCCTCACTAGCGGGACAAGAGACCCAGTACTTC
V gene: TRBV5-1; J gene: TRBJ2-5; D gene: TRBD1; CDR3 protein: CASSLGGTGGQETQYF; CDR3 DNA: TGCGCCAGCAGCTTGGGTGGGACAGGGGGCCAAGAGACCCAGTACTTC
V gene: TRBV6-1; J gene: TRBJ2-7; D gene: NA; CDR3 protein: CAATSSYEQYF; CDR3 DNA: TGTGCCGCGACTAGCTCCTACGAGCAGTACTTC
V gene: TRBV5-5; J gene: TRBJ2-1; D gene: NA; CDR3 protein: CASSGGFQGIEFF; CDR3 DNA: TGTGCCAGCAGCGGGGGGTTTCAGGGTATTGAGTTCTTC
V gene: TRBV5-1; J gene: TRBJ1-4; D gene: TRBD1; CDR3 protein: CASSTRQGAGEKLFF; CDR3 DNA: TGCGCCAGCAGCACCCGACAGGGGGCCGGAGAAAAACTGTTTTTT
V gene: TRBV19; J gene: TRBJ1-1; D gene: TRBD1; CDR3 protein: CASTNRGLNTEAFF; CDR3 DNA: TGTGCCAGTACAAACAGGGGATTGAACACTGAAGCTTTCTTT
V gene: TRBV6-5; J gene: TRBJ2-7; D gene: TRBD1; CDR3 protein: CASSWDRGREQYF; CDR3 DNA: TGTGCCAGCAGTTGGGACAGGGGGCGCGAGCAGTACTTC
V gene: TRBV30; J gene: TRBJ2-1; D gene: TRBD2; CDR3 protein: CAWSNKGLADNEQFF; CDR3 DNA: TGTGCCTGGAGTAATAAGGGACTAGCGGACAATGAGCAGTTCTTC
V gene: TRBV4-3; J gene: TRBJ1-3; D gene: NA; CDR3 protein: CASSQEKTGGYTIYF; CDR3 DNA: TGCGCCAGCAGCCAAGAAAAAACAGGCGGATACACCATATATTTT
V gene: TRBV19; J gene: TRBJ1-5; D gene: NA; CDR3 protein: CASRSGAGNQPQHF; CDR3 DNA: TGTGCCAGTAGGTCAGGGGCGGGCAATCAGCCCCAGCATTTT
V gene: TRBV14; J gene: TRBJ2-5; D gene: NA; CDR3 protein: CASSLRFQETQYF; CDR3 DNA: TGTGCCAGCAGCCTCCGTTTTCAAGAGACCCAGTACTTC
V gene: TRBV5-1; J gene: TRBJ2-7; D gene: NA; CDR3 protein: CASSLRGRSYEQYF; CDR3 DNA: TGCGCCAGCAGCTTGCGGGGGAGATCGTACGAGCAGTACTTC
V gene: TRBV4-1; J gene: TRBJ2-7; D gene: TRBD2; CDR3 protein: CASSQASAGGIYEQYF; CDR3 DNA: TGCGCCAGCAGCCAAGCCTCAGCGGGAGGTATCTACGAGCAGTACTTC
V gene: TRBV11-1; J gene: TRBJ2-1; D gene: TRBD2; CDR3 protein: CASSPREGFGNEQFF; CDR3 DNA: TGTGCCAGCAGCCCACGGGAGGGGTTCGGGAATGAGCAGTTCTTC
V gene: TRBV5-6; J gene: TRBJ2-7; D gene: NA; CDR3 protein: CASSLYSNEQYF; CDR3 DNA: TGTGCCAGCAGCTTGTACTCCAACGAGCAGTACTTC
V gene: TRBV28; J gene: TRBJ2-3; D gene: TRBD2; CDR3 protein: CASGSPGLAGPTDTQYF; CDR3 DNA: TGTGCCAGCGGATCACCGGGACTAGCGGGACCCACAGATACGCAGTATTTT
V gene: TRBV28; J gene: TRBJ1-2; D gene: NA; CDR3 protein: CASSLRQPLEGYTF; CDR3 DNA: TGTGCCAGCAGTCTACGACAGCCTTTAGAGGGCTACACCTTC
V gene: TRBV5-1; J gene: TRBJ1-1; D gene: NA; CDR3 protein: CASSSGTPNTEAFF; CDR3 DNA: TGCGCCAGCAGCTCTGGGACACCGAACACTGAAGCTTTCTTT
V gene: TRBV25-1; J gene: TRBJ2-2; D gene: NA; CDR3 protein: CASSDRGPGELFF; CDR3 DNA: TGTGCCAGCAGTGACAGGGGACCCGGGGAGCTGTTTTTT
V gene: TRBV27; J gene: TRBJ2-7; D gene: NA; CDR3 protein: CASSLRSSSYEQYF; CDR3 DNA: TGTGCCAGCAGTTTACGTTCTAGCTCCTACGAGCAGTACTTC
V gene: TRBV5-1; J gene: TRBJ2-5; D gene: NA; CDR3 protein: CASSLTQTAPQETQYF; CDR3 DNA: TGCGCCAGCAGTCTTACCCAGACTGCCCCCCAAGAGACCCAGTACTTC
V gene: TRBV11-2; J gene: TRBJ2-5; D gene: TRBD2; CDR3 protein: CASSRGGRLETQYF; CDR3 DNA: TGTGCCAGCAGCCGGGGGGGGCGACTGGAGACCCAGTACTTC
V gene: TRBV7-3; J gene: TRBJ2-7; D gene: TRBD2; CDR3 protein: CASSLMGLSDEQYF; CDR3 DNA: TGTGCCAGCAGCTTAATGGGACTATCCGACGAGCAGTACTTC
V gene: TRBV18; J gene: TRBJ1-2; D gene: NA; CDR3 protein: CASSPRWGPGNYGYTF; CDR3 DNA: TGTGCCAGCTCACCACGATGGGGTCCGGGAAACTATGGCTACACCTTC
V gene: TRBV27; J gene: TRBJ2-7; D gene: TRBD1; CDR3 protein: CASSFWGRQGASEQYF; CDR3 DNA: TGTGCCAGCAGTTTTTGGGGGAGACAGGGGGCCTCCGAGCAGTACTTC
V gene: TRBV4-1; J gene: TRBJ2-5; D gene: NA; CDR3 protein: CASSQVDLVAFGTQYF; CDR3 DNA: TGCGCCAGCAGCCAAGTAGATTTAGTAGCTTTCGGGACCCAGTACTTC
V gene: TRBV5-1; J gene: TRBJ2-2; D gene: NA; CDR3 protein: CASSLDTNTGELFF; CDR3 DNA: TGCGCCAGCAGCTTGGACACGAACACCGGGGAGCTGTTTTTT
V gene: TRBV28; J gene: TRBJ2-5; D gene: NA; CDR3 protein: CASSSLPPETQYF; CDR3 DNA: TGTGCCAGCAGTTCCCTACCGCCGGAGACCCAGTACTTC
V gene: TRBV7-6; J gene: TRBJ2-1; D gene: TRBD2; CDR3 protein: CASSPQTSGTIVSEQFF; CDR3 DNA: TGTGCCAGCAGCCCTCAGACTAGCGGGACTATTGTTAGTGAGCAGTTCTTC
V gene: TRBV5-1; J gene: TRBJ1-1; D gene: NA; CDR3 protein: CASSLEWGDTEAFF; CDR3 DNA: TGCGCCAGCAGCTTGGAGTGGGGCGACACTGAAGCTTTCTTT
V gene: TRBV5-1; J gene: TRBJ1-2; D gene: TRBD1; CDR3 protein: CASSLASGRGQGAKNYGYTF; CDR3 DNA: TGCGCCAGCAGCTTGGCGTCTGGTCGGGGACAGGGGGCTAAAAACTATGGCTACACCTTC
V gene: TRBV4-1; J gene: TRBJ2-1; D gene: TRBD2; CDR3 protein: CASSQAAGGGAGGSWEQFF; CDR3 DNA: TGCGCCAGCAGCCAAGCTGCTGGGGGGGGAGCGGGGGGGTCTTGGGAGCAGTTCTTC
V gene: TRBV10-3; J gene: TRBJ2-3; D gene: NA; CDR3 protein: CAISEGTGELHTQYF; CDR3 DNA: TGTGCCATCAGTGAGGGAACGGGAGAATTGCATACGCAGTATTTT